The sequence of this T cell receptor beta chain was determined in a study of spatial heterogeneity in lung cancer. Study in general: The study observed each unique TCR and UMI combination more than ten times on average in raw reads.

Time point in this sample: sample taken at primary tumor resection. The donors were 72 patients with non-small cell lung cancer that was early-stage and untreated. Study outcomes and limitations: Ubiquitous expanded tumor TCRs appeared in blood more at resection than follow-up.

This CDR3 has 15 residues. Germline assignment: CDR1 MDHEN and CDR2 SYDVKM. Unmatched junction bases numbered 12, after V lost 4 bases and J lost 10 bases. TCRdb reprocessed the 5' RACE reads via MiXCR and lists one record per CDR3 protein. This sample has approximately 20,000 distinct CDR3 sequences, with about 4.5% found just once. In this sample, this clonotype is medium-sized. Its specificity is unknown. The clonotype was recovered from a male donor with early-stage non-small cell lung cancer. The rearrangement links TRBV28 to TRBJ1-1; 10 nucleotides agree with TRBD1. The sequenced sample was PBMCs, obtained at surgery. CDR3 sequence (DNA): TGTGCCAGCAGTTCTGGGACAGGGGCATATTTAGGAGCTTTCTTT. This codes for CASSSGTGAYLGAFF. Using reference TRBV28 and TRBJ1-1 for the parts outside the CDR3, the full variable domain is DVKVTQSSRYLVKRTGEKVFLECVQDMDHENMFWYRQDPGLGLRLIYFSYDVKMKEKGDIPEGYSVSREKKERFSLILESASTNQTSMYLCASSSGTGAYLGAFFGQGTRLTVV.